Shown below are 29 T cell receptor beta chains from a single sample sequenced in a study of cytomegalovirus exposure and HLA in healthy donors. Vbeta (60) and Jbeta (13) primers were used in the PCR. Generated by immunoSEQ multiplex PCR, the TCRdb table keeps only in-frame clones and is missing some. The sample has tens of thousands of clones, roughly two thirds seen once; the top ten hold around 6.6%. Sequenced sample: PBMCs. These receptors all come from a woman younger than 45 in good health and CMV-seronegative.

This chain connects TRBV7-2 to TRBJ1-1, with TRBD1 matching 10 bases. The trim removed 5 bases at V and 3 bases at J, leaving 9 bases unmatched. The CDR3 totals 16 residues. Germline V lookup: CDR1 SGHTA, CDR2 FQGNSA. CDR3 nucleotides: TGTGCCAGCAGCCTCGGACAGGGGGGGATATACACTGAAGCTTTCTTT. This encodes CASSLGQGGIYTEAFF.

This sequence joins TRBV6-1 and TRBJ1-6, with TRBD1 matching over 8 bases. Trimming cost V 4 bases and J 7 bases; bases outside gene matches: 6. The CDR3 loop spans 15 amino acids. Per the germline V gene, CDR1 is MNHNS and CDR2 is SASEGT. CDR3 nucleotides: TGTGCCAGCAGTGCCCTGACAGGGGTAAATTCACCCCTCCACTTT. Translating it yields CASSALTGVNSPLHF.

This clone came up a few times. The V and J genes are TRBV9 and TRBJ2-3; 9 bases are a match to TRBD2. V trimming: 0 bases; J trimming: 0 bases; junction bases outside the gene matches: 2. The germline V gene encodes CDR1 SGDLS and CDR2 YYNGEE. There are 16 residues in the CDR3. The CDR3 loop is CASSVEAGGSTDTQYF. The CDR3 DNA follows: TGTGCCAGCAGCGTAGAGGCGGGGGGGAGCACAGATACGCAGTATTTT.

The V and J genes are TRBV9 and TRBJ2-2, with 14 positions matching TRBD2. This CDR3 is 15 amino acids long. Germline CDR1 is SGDLS and CDR2 is YYNGEE. The V and J ends lost 4 bases and 7 bases, in that order; junction bases with no gene match: 3. The CDR3 sequence is CASSSGLAGVGELFF. The CDR3 bases are TGTGCCAGCAGCTCGGGACTAGCGGGGGTCGGGGAGCTGTTTTTT. Combining the CDR3 with reference TRBV9 and TRBJ2-2 gives the whole variable domain DSGVTQTPKHLITATGQRVTLRCSPRSGDLSVYWYQQSLDQGLQFLIQYYNGEERAKGNILERFSAQQFPDLHSELNLSSLELGDSALYFCASSSGLAGVGELFFGEGSRLTVL.

The CDR3 sequence is CAWDRGGGGETQYF. CDR3 in DNA: TGTGCCTGGGACAGGGGAGGTGGGGGGGAGACCCAGTACTTC. The chain is built from TRBV30 and TRBJ2-5, with 8 bases fitting TRBD1. With 5 bases clipped from V and 5 bases from J, the junction kept 10 bases outside the gene matches. The V gene's germline CDR1 is GTSNPN and CDR2 SVGIG (reference sequence). The CDR3 is 14 amino acids.

The genes are TRBV5-1 and TRBJ2-3; D is perhaps TRBD2 (5 bases). With 2 bases removed from V and 3 bases from J, the gap between germline ends came to 10 bases. Per the germline V gene, CDR1 is SGHRS and CDR2 is YFSETQ. This CDR3 is 14 amino acids long. Here the CDR3 reads CASSFIRGTDTQYF. CDR3 DNA sequence: TGCGCCAGCAGCTTTATCCGGGGTACAGATACGCAGTATTTT.

The chain is built from TRBV9 and TRBJ1-2; possible D gene TRBD1, 6 bases. The CDR3 runs 15 residues. V lost 3 bases and J 1 base, leaving 13 bases between the germline ends. CDR1 is SGDLS and CDR2 is YYNGEE in the germline V gene. The CDR3 nucleotides read TGTGCCAGCAGCGCCGGACAGTATTTTAACTATGGCTACACCTTC. This codes for CASSAGQYFNYGYTF.

The chain combines TRBV28 with TRBJ2-2; 7 bases fit TRBD2. Per the germline V gene, CDR1 is MDHEN and CDR2 is SYDVKM. The CDR3 length is 15 residues. J gave up 4 bases and V 7 bases, and 9 bases lay outside the gene matches. CDR3 coding DNA: TGTGCCAGCAACCACCTAGCGGAGACCACCGGGGAGCTGTTTTTT. It translates to CASNHLAETTGELFF.

This clone has just one count. The chain couples TRBV9 to TRBJ2-2; D is uncertain. CDR3 size: 15 residues. V was trimmed by 0 bases and J by 1 base, leaving 7 bases between them. Germline V gene lookup returns CDR1 SGDLS and CDR2 YYNGEE. The CDR3 reads CASSVATGNTGELFF. CDR3 bases: TGTGCCAGCAGCGTAGCGACGGGGAACACCGGGGAGCTGTTTTTT.

The chain employs TRBV14 and TRBJ1-3; D call uncertain. This CDR3 is 13 amino acids long. Trimming cost V 8 bases and J 0 bases, with 8 bases left between them. The germline V gene encodes CDR1 SGHDN and CDR2 FVKESK. The CDR3 loop reads CASRAPSGNTIYF. CDR3 nucleotide sequence: TGTGCCAGCCGAGCCCCCTCTGGAAACACCATATATTTT. Looking up the rest from reference TRBV14 and TRBJ1-3 gives the full variable domain: EAGVTQFPSHSVIEKGQTVTLRCDPISGHDNLYWYRRVMGKEIKFLLHFVKESKQDESGMPNNRFLAERTGGTYSTLKVQPAELEDSGVYFCASRAPSGNTIYFGEGSWLTVV.

The chain links TRBV27 to TRBJ2-2; 7 bases map to TRBD1. Germline trimming cut 4 bases from V and 4 bases from J; bases unmatched to any gene: 3. The length of the CDR3 is 14 residues. Germline loops: CDR1 MNHEY, CDR2 SMNVEV (reference sequence). CDR3 nucleotide sequence: TGTGCCAGCAGTTATGCAGGGGGCACCGGGGAGCTGTTTTTT. Protein sequence: CASSYAGGTGELFF.

The V and J genes are TRBV7-3 and TRBJ2-2; D uncertain. Germline V lookup: CDR1 SGHTA, CDR2 FQGTGA. The CDR3 totals 16 residues. Trimming left V 3 bases short and J 0 bases short, with 11 bases between. CDR3 protein: CASSLKQPANTGELFF. In DNA form, the CDR3 reads TGTGCCAGCAGCTTGAAACAGCCCGCGAACACCGGGGAGCTGTTTTTT. Full variable domain (rest looked up from reference TRBV7-3 and TRBJ2-2): GAGVSQTPSNKVTEKGKYVELRCDPISGHTALYWYRQSLGQGPEFLIYFQGTGAADDSGLPNDRFFAVRPEGSVSTLKIQRTERGDSAVYLCASSLKQPANTGELFFGEGSRLTVL.

The J gene is TRBJ2-2, the V gene TRBV9; D call uncertain. Germline CDR1 is SGDLS and CDR2 is YYNGEE. V was pared by 7 bases and J by 8 bases, with 12 bases between. The CDR3 consists of 12 residues. The CDR3 here is CASERGPGELFF. Here the CDR3 DNA reads TGTGCCAGCGAACGAGGCCCAGGGGAGCTGTTTTTT. Supplemented by reference TRBV9 and TRBJ2-2, the full variable domain reads DSGVTQTPKHLITATGQRVTLRCSPRSGDLSVYWYQQSLDQGLQFLIQYYNGEERAKGNILERFSAQQFPDLHSELNLSSLELGDSALYFCASERGPGELFFGEGSRLTVL.

This chain uses TRBV6-6 with TRBJ1-3, with unresolved D. This CDR3 comprises 15 residues. The ends were cut back, 7 bases at V and 3 bases at J, with 16 bases in the middle. CDR1 and CDR2 (germline): MNHNY, SVGAGI (reference sequence). The CDR3 sequence: CASNTTEPVGNTIYF. The DNA of the CDR3 is TGTGCCAGCAACACGACTGAGCCAGTTGGAAACACCATATATTTT.

In this sample, this clone turned up a few times. The chain has TRBV20-1 and TRBJ1-1, with D possibly matching TRBD1 (6 bases). Deletions cut 5 bases from V and 7 bases from J, with 8 bases between. Germline values: CDR1 DFQATT, CDR2 SNEGSKA (reference sequence). There are 10 residues in the CDR3. The CDR3 region is CSAQGYEAFF. CDR3 DNA sequence: TGCAGTGCTCAGGGGTATGAAGCTTTCTTT.

As DNA, the CDR3 is TGCAGCGTTTATGGGAGCTCCTACAATGAGCAGTTCTTC. Its translation is CSVYGSSYNEQFF. This sequence joins TRBV29-1 and TRBJ2-1, with D perhaps matching TRBD2 (5 bases). The CDR3 extends over 13 amino acids. The germline gives CDR1 SQVTM, CDR2 ANQGSEA. The germline V and J ends were trimmed by 5 bases and 0 bases, with 8 bases remaining between them.

The chain carries TRBV6-6 and TRBJ1-2, with 9 bases fitting TRBD1. There are 15 residues in the CDR3. Germline V gene data show CDR1 as MNHNY and CDR2 as SVGAGI (reference sequence). J was trimmed by 2 bases and V by 2 bases; bases with no gene match: 3. The CDR3 bases are TGTGCCAGCAGTTACGGGACAGGGCTGAACTATGGCTACACCTTC. Protein: CASSYGTGLNYGYTF.

The chain combines TRBV5-1 with TRBJ2-5, with 10 bases identical to TRBD1. CDR1 and CDR2 (germline): SGHRS, YFSETQ. The CDR3 is 15 residues long. The V segment lost 4 bases and the J segment 0 bases; nucleotides outside the gene matches: 3. This CDR3 reads CASSPTGGYQETQYF. CDR3 DNA sequence: TGCGCCAGCAGCCCGACAGGGGGCTACCAAGAGACCCAGTACTTC.

In this sample, this clone turned up once. The chain links TRBV5-1 to TRBJ2-3; 8 bases fit TRBD1. The CDR3 runs to 16 residues. The ends lost 5 bases at V and 3 bases at J; junction bases unmatched: 11. The germline V gene has CDR1 SGHRS and CDR2 YFSETQ. Written as DNA, the CDR3 is TGCGCCAGCAGGGACAGGGTAAGTAAGGGGACAGATACGCAGTATTTT. This sequence encodes CASRDRVSKGTDTQYF.

The chain carries TRBV11-2 and TRBJ2-7; 7 bases are shared with TRBD2. Germline lookup yields CDR1 SGHAT and CDR2 FQNNGV. The CDR3 covers 15 residues. V was clipped by 2 bases and J by 4 bases; unmatched bases: 8. Here the CDR3 reads CASSLRASGLYEQYF. CDR3 coding DNA: TGTGCCAGCAGCTTAAGGGCTAGCGGTTTGTACGAGCAGTACTTC. Full variable domain (missing parts from reference TRBV11-2 and TRBJ2-7): EAGVAQSPRYKIIEKRQSVAFWCNPISGHATLYWYQQILGQGPKLLIQFQNNGVVDDSQLPKDRFSAERLKGVDSTLKIQPAKLEDSAVYLCASSLRASGLYEQYFGPGTRLTVT.

This clone was detected only once. The genes are TRBV11-3 and TRBJ1-5; D is ambiguous. The CDR3 contains 19 residues. Between the trimmed V and J ends, which lost 3 bases and 0 bases, there was a span of 21 bases. The V gene's germline CDR1 is SGHNT and CDR2 YENEEA. CDR3 sequence: CASSFGIRFRVNSNQPQHF. The CDR3 nucleotides are TGTGCCAGCAGCTTCGGGATAAGGTTCCGCGTTAATAGCAATCAGCCCCAGCATTTT.

The J gene is TRBJ2-5, the V gene TRBV7-9; possibly TRBD2 for D (5 bases). Germline-derived CDR1 and CDR2 are SEHNR and FQNEAQ (reference sequence). Deletions cut 5 bases from V and 2 bases from J, with 21 bases between. The CDR3 contains 17 residues. The CDR3 protein is CASSPRGRGVPQETQYF. As DNA, the CDR3 is TGTGCCAGCAGCCCCCGGGGTCGGGGTGTCCCTCAAGAGACCCAGTACTTC.

This clone appeared a few times. The V and J genes are TRBV28 and TRBJ2-7; 9 bases map to TRBD1. The CDR3 contains 15 residues. V dropped 2 bases and J dropped 4; count of bases not matched to a gene: 6. The V gene's germline CDR1 is MDHEN and CDR2 SYDVKM. CDR3 sequence: CASSLMGQGIYEQYF. The CDR3 nucleotides read TGTGCCAGCAGTTTAATGGGACAGGGAATTTACGAGCAGTACTTC.

This clone appeared a few times. J is TRBJ1-1 and V is TRBV25-1, with D uncertain. With 1 base removed from V and 0 bases from J, the gap between germline ends came to 15 bases. The CDR3 is 17 residues long. The germline gives CDR1 MGHDK, CDR2 SYGVNS. This CDR3 reads CASSESRWEVMNTEAFF. Written as DNA, the CDR3 is TGTGCCAGCAGTGAATCTCGATGGGAGGTGATGAACACTGAAGCTTTCTTT. Supplemented by reference TRBV25-1 and TRBJ1-1, the full variable domain reads EADIYQTPRYLVIGTGKKITLECSQTMGHDKMYWYQQDPGMELHLIHYSYGVNSTEKGDLSSESTVSRIRTEHFPLTLESARPSHTSQYLCASSESRWEVMNTEAFFGQGTRLTVV.

The J gene is TRBJ1-2, the V gene TRBV4-1; unclear D gene. Per germline, CDR1 MGHRA and CDR2 YSYEKL. V was trimmed by 0 bases and J by 4 bases, leaving 12 bases between them. CDR3 length equals 15 residues. CDR3 loop: CASSQETGASYGYTF. The CDR3 nucleotides are TGCGCCAGCAGCCAAGAAACGGGAGCTAGCTATGGCTACACCTTC.

V is TRBV5-1 and J is TRBJ2-3; D remains unclear. Germline CDR1 and CDR2: SGHRS and YFSETQ. This CDR3 has 14 residues. The germline V and J ends were trimmed by 4 bases and 1 base, with 10 bases remaining between them. CDR3 in DNA: TGCGCCAGCAGCCCATCAACGGGCACAGATACGCAGTATTTT. It specifies CASSPSTGTDTQYF.

The sample holds one count of this clone. The chain joins TRBV7-9 to TRBJ2-1, with 15 bases that match TRBD2. CDR3 length equals 16 residues. Germline CDR1 reads SEHNR; CDR2 reads FQNEAQ (reference sequence). Trimming removed 2 bases from V and 7 bases from J; junction bases left unmatched: 3. CDR3 loop: CASSLSGLAGGNEQFF. CDR3 nucleotide sequence: TGTGCCAGCAGCTTATCCGGACTAGCGGGGGGGAATGAGCAGTTCTTC.

This clone was counted a few times. The chain joins TRBV19 to TRBJ1-2; TRBD1 aligns across 7 bases. After removal of 3 bases from V and 9 bases from J, the junction contained 4 bases not matched to a gene. Germline V gene sequence: CDR1 LNHDA, CDR2 SQIVND (reference sequence). The CDR3 length is 12 residues. CDR3 in DNA: TGTGCCAGTAGTATGGAGGGGGCGAGCTACACCTTC. This translates into CASSMEGASYTF. Full variable domain (rest looked up from reference TRBV19 and TRBJ1-2): DGGITQSPKYLFRKEGQNVTLSCEQNLNHDAMYWYRQDPGQGLRLIYYSQIVNDFQKGDIAEGYSVSREKKESFPLTVTSAQKNPTAFYLCASSMEGASYTFGSGTRLTVV.

V and J are TRBV11-3 and TRBJ2-1, with TRBD1 matching over 9 bases. The germline V gene has CDR1 SGHNT and CDR2 YENEEA. The CDR3 length is 12 residues. Trimming took 10 bases from V and 9 from J; bases not matched to a gene: 7. CDR3 coding DNA: TGTGCCACCGGGACAGGGAAAGGTGAGCAGTTCTTC. It specifies CATGTGKGEQFF.